This T cell receptor (beta chain) was sequenced in a study of blood T cell repertoires in COVID-19. Study context: Samples taken during acute and convalescent COVID-19 were collected in the United States, Italy and Spain. Sources were T cells, B-cell-depleted T cells, or PBMCs; the material itself was cDNA or gDNA.

In the authors' workflow: From reference gene primer amplification, estimates of nucleated cell counts were derived. Method: immunoSEQ multiplex PCR; TCRdb's copy keeps in-frame clones and lacks some. V, J and clone size derive from that table, while D and trimming were established from the DNA sequence. The data hold around 250,000 clones, with roughly 86% observed a single time. In germline, CDR1 is SGHDN, CDR2 FVKESK. V dropped 3 bases and J dropped 4 bases, with 12 bases sitting between them. This CDR3 contains 14 residues. This chain connects TRBV14 to TRBJ1-2; D perhaps matches TRBD1 (6 bases). Sequenced sample: peripheral blood. This TCR came from a woman aged 70-85 years with active or convalescent COVID-19. DNA of the CDR3: TGTGCCAGCAGCCAGGACAGCTTCGGCTATGGCTACACCTTC. As protein: CASSQDSFGYGYTF. Using reference TRBV14 and TRBJ1-2 for the parts outside the CDR3, the full variable domain is EAGVTQFPSHSVIEKGQTVTLRCDPISGHDNLYWYRRVMGKEIKFLLHFVKESKQDESGMPNNRFLAERTGGTYSTLKVQPAELEDSGVYFCASSQDSFGYGYTFGSGTRLTVV.